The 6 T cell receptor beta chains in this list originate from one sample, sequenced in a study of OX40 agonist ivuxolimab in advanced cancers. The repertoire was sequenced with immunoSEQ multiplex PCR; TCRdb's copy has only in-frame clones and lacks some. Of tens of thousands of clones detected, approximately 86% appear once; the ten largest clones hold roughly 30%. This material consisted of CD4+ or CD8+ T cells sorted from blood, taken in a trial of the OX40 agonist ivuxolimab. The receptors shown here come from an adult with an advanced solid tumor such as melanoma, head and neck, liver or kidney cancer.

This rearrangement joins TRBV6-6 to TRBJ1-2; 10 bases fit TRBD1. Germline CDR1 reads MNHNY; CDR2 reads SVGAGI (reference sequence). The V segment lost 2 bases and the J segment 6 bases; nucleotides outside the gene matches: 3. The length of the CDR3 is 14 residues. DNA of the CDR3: TGTGCCAGCAGTTACGACAGGGGGCTTCATGGCTACACCTTC. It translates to CASSYDRGLHGYTF.

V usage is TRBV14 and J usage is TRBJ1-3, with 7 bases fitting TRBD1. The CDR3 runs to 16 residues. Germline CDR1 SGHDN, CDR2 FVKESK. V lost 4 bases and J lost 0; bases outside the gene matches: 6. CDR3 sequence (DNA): TGTGCCAGCAGCCCGGACAGGTCCAACTCTGGAAACACCATATATTTT. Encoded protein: CASSPDRSNSGNTIYF.

CDR3 sequence (DNA): TGTGCCAGCGGGTTGTGGGAACAAGAGACCCAGTACTTC. Translation: CASGLWEQETQYF. The genes are TRBV11-2 and TRBJ2-5; D is unclear. Between the trimmed V and J ends, which lost 8 bases and 2 bases, there was a span of 12 bases. CDR3 length: 13 residues. CDR1 and CDR2 from the germline V gene are SGHAT and FQNNGV.

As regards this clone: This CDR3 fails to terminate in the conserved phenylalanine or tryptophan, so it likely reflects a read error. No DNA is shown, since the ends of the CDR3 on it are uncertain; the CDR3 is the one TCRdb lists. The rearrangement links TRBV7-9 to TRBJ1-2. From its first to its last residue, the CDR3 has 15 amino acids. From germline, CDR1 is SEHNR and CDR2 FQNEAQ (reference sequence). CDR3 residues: CASSIVSYHGKTYGY.

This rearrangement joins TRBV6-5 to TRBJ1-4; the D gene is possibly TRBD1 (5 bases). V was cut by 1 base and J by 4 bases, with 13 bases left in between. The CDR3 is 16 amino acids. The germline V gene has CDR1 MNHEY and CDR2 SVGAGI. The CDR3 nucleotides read TGTGCCAGCAGTTACTATCGGGGGATGGGTAATGAAAAACTGTTTTTT. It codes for CASSYYRGMGNEKLFF.

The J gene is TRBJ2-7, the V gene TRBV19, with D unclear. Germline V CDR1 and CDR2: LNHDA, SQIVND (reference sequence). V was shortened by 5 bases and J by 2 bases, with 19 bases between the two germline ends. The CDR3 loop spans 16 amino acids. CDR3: CASSSGRATKPYEQYF. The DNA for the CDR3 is TGTGCCAGTAGTTCTGGTCGAGCGACGAAACCCTACGAGCAGTACTTC. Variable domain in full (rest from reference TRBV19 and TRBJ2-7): DGGITQSPKYLFRKEGQNVTLSCEQNLNHDAMYWYRQDPGQGLRLIYYSQIVNDFQKGDIAEGYSVSREKKESFPLTVTSAQKNPTAFYLCASSSGRATKPYEQYFGPGTRLTVT.